The TCR beta chain under discussion was sequenced for a study of cytomegalovirus exposure and HLA in healthy donors. Study-wide points: High sensitivity and specificity were reportedly achieved when the classifier diagnosed cytomegalovirus status. The study had only CMV serostatus as immune exposure information. Common viral pathogens seemed to be connected with several of the most significant clusters, according to a later analysis.

Primers for the PCR totalled 60 Vbeta and 13 Jbeta. Measured with immunoSEQ multiplex PCR; TCRdb has only the in-frame clones, and not every one. The table records 150,000 to 200,000 clones, about 84% of them present only once. To note about this clone: Its specificity is not known.

The source of this sequence is a woman between 25 and 40 years old in good health and CMV-seropositive. Sequencing was performed on PBMCs.

CDR3 amino acids: CASTWGQVYEQYF. The CDR3 bases are TGTGCCAGCACCTGGGGACAAGTCTACGAGCAGTACTTC. V is TRBV2 and J is TRBJ2-7, with D possibly matching TRBD1 (6 bases). CDR1 is SNHLY, CDR2 FYNNEI, per germline. The V gene lost 7 bases and the J gene lost 3 bases, with 13 bases spanning the gap. The CDR3 extends over 13 amino acids.